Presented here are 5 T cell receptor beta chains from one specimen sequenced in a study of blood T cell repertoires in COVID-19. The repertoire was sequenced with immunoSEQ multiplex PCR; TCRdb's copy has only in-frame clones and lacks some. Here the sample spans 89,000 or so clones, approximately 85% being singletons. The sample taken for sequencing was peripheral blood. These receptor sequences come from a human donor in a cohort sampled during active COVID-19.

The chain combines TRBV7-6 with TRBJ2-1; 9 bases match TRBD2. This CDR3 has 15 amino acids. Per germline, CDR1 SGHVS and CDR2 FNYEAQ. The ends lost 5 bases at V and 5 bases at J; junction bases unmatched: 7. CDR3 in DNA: TGTGCCAGCAGCCCGGAAATAGCGGGGGACAATGAGCAGTTCTTC. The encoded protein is CASSPEIAGDNEQFF.

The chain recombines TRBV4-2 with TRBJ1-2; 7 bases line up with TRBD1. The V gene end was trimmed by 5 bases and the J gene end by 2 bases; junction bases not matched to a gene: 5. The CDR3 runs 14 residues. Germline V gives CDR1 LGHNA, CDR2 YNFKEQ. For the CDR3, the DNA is TGTGCCAGCAGCGCGACAGGGCTCAACTATGGCTACACCTTC. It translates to CASSATGLNYGYTF.

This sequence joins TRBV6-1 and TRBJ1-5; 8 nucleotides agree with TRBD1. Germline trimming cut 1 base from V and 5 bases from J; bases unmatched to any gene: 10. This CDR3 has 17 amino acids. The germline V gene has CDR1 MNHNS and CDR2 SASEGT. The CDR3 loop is CASSEGGGQASHQPQHF. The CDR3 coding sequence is TGTGCCAGCAGTGAAGGGGGGGGACAGGCAAGCCATCAGCCCCAGCATTTT.

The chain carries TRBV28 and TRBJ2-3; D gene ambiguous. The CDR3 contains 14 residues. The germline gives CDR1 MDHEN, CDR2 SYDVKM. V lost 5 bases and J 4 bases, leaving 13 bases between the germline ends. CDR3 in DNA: TGTGCCAGCAGTCCCCATGGTAAGCCAGATACGCAGTATTTT. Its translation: CASSPHGKPDTQYF. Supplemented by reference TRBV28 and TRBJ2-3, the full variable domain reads DVKVTQSSRYLVKRTGEKVFLECVQDMDHENMFWYRQDPGLGLRLIYFSYDVKMKEKGDIPEGYSVSREKKERFSLILESASTNQTSMYLCASSPHGKPDTQYFGPGTRLTVL.

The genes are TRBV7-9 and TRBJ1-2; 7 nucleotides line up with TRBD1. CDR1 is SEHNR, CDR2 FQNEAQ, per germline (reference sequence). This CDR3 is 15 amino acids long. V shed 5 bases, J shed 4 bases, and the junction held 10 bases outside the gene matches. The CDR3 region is CASSTTGLGGYGYTF. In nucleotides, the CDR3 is TGTGCCAGCAGCACGACAGGGCTTGGGGGCTATGGCTACACCTTC.